These T cell receptor beta chains were read from a single sample in a study of T cell repertoires in cytomegalovirus infection. One entry per CDR3 protein, called by TCRdb with MiXCR from the reads. Of almost 550,000 distinct CDR3 sequences listed, approximately 17% were seen once; the top ten hold more than 20%. The sample consisted of CD8+ T cells from PBMCs. Receptor source: a human donor in good health (CMV status not recorded). Some clones in this sample may be carry-over from other donors' samples. CDR3s include the opening cysteine and the closing phenylalanine or tryptophan. The D gene is left open where the match is weak. Rows give clone size only sometimes, using once, few, many, or a class for an expanded clone.

NA	TRBV5-1	TRBJ2-5	few	14	CASSFRWGEETQYF	TGCGCCAGCAGCTTTCGGTGGGGCGAGGAGACCCAGTACTTC
NA	TRBV4-1	TRBJ2-3	many	18	CASSQVGGTGGSTDTQYF	TGCGCCAGCAGCCAAGTAGGGGGTACGGGCGGGAGCACAGATACGCAGTATTTT
TRBD2	TRBV19	TRBJ2-1	many	18	CASSWRLAGVYGADEQFF	TGTGCCAGTAGTTGGCGACTAGCGGGAGTCTACGGGGCGGATGAGCAGTTCTTC
NA	TRBV5-6	TRBJ2-5	NA	12	CASRSGLETQYF	TGTGCCAGCAGATCGGGACTAGAGACCCAGTACTTC
NA	TRBV4-2	TRBJ1-6	many	17	CASSQDGSDSLNSPLHF	TGTGCCAGCAGCCAAGATGGGTCGGACAGCCTTAATTCACCCCTCCACTTT
NA	TRBV12-3/TRBV12-4	TRBJ1-3	many	13	CASITNSGNTIYF	TGTGCCAGCATTACGAACTCTGGAAACACCATATATTTT
NA	TRBV28	TRBJ2-4	many	12	CASSPSGQLQYF	TGTGCCAGCAGTCCCTCTGGGCAACTTCAGTACTTC
NA	TRBV7-9	TRBJ2-4	many	15	CASSSPGIAKNIQYF	TGTGCCAGCAGCTCCCCGGGGATAGCCAAAAACATTCAGTACTTC
TRBD1	TRBV2	TRBJ2-7	few	12	CASDRGQYEQYF	TGTGCCAGCGACAGGGGGCAATACGAGCAGTACTTC
NA	TRBV19	TRBJ2-1	many	16	CASTLRGQTAYNEQFF	TGTGCCAGTACCCTTCGGGGTCAGACGGCCTACAATGAGCAGTTCTTC
TRBD2	TRBV7-9	TRBJ2-1	NA	13	CASSSGTINEQFF	TGTGCCAGCAGCTCTGGGACTATCAATGAGCAGTTCTTC
TRBD2	TRBV20-1	TRBJ2-7	few	14	CSAFLAGRFREQYF	TGCAGTGCTTTTCTAGCGGGTAGATTCCGCGAGCAGTACTTC
NA	TRBV27	TRBJ1-1	few	15	CASSTWTYLGTEAFF	TGTGCCAGCAGTACCTGGACCTACCTTGGGACTGAAGCTTTCTTT
NA	TRBV7-2	TRBJ1-2	many	13	CASSNTAAYGYTF	TGTGCCAGCAGCAATACAGCGGCTTATGGCTACACCTTC
TRBD2	TRBV27	TRBJ2-2	few	13	CASATSGSKELFF	TGTGCCAGCGCCACTAGCGGGAGTAAGGAGCTGTTTTTT
TRBD1	TRBV5-6	TRBJ2-7	few	15	CASSSLQGNSYEQYF	TGTGCCAGCAGCTCCTTACAGGGGAACTCCTACGAGCAGTACTTC
TRBD1	TRBV18	TRBJ1-4	few	16	CASSPLTGQGPQKLFF	TGTGCCAGCTCACCACTGACGGGACAGGGGCCGCAAAAACTGTTTTTT
TRBD2	TRBV7-9	TRBJ2-1	many	14	CASTRREKNGEQFF	TGTGCCAGCACTCGGCGGGAGAAAAATGGGGAGCAGTTCTTC
TRBD1	TRBV20-1	TRBJ1-1	few	12	CSVFRGMSEAFF	TGCAGTGTATTCAGGGGGATGTCTGAAGCTTTCTTT
NA	TRBV27	TRBJ2-4	many	13	CASSWAGQNIQYF	TGTGCCAGCAGTTGGGCAGGCCAAAACATTCAGTACTTC
NA	TRBV29-1	TRBJ1-2	once	13	CSVRPPGATGYTF	TGCAGCGTTAGGCCCCCGGGGGCTACTGGCTACACCTTC
NA	TRBV4-2	TRBJ2-1	few	14	CASSQGGGRGEQFF	TGTGCCAGCAGCCAAGGTGGGGGGCGCGGGGAGCAGTTCTTC
NA	TRBV25-1	TRBJ2-3	NA	13	CASSEYTTDTQYF	TGTGCCAGCAGTGAATATACCACAGATACGCAGTATTTT
NA	TRBV5-1	TRBJ2-3	NA	15	CASIGGPPSTDTQYF	TGCGCCAGCATCGGGGGACCCCCGAGCACAGATACGCAGTATTTT
TRBD2	TRBV9	TRBJ2-7	few	14	CASSPRTSGYEQYF	TGTGCCAGCAGCCCCAGGACTAGCGGCTACGAGCAGTACTTC
NA	TRBV6-5	TRBJ2-1	few	16	CASSYSPQSHYNEQFF	TGTGCCAGCAGTTACTCGCCCCAGAGCCACTACAATGAGCAGTTCTTC
NA	TRBV29-1	TRBJ2-2	few	12	CSVVRNTGELFF	TGCAGCGTTGTAAGGAACACCGGGGAGCTGTTTTTT
NA	TRBV15	TRBJ2-7	NA	11	CATRVGHEQYF	TGTGCCACCAGGGTCGGACACGAGCAGTACTTC
NA	TRBV9	TRBJ1-1	many	14	CASSFTWLNTEAFF	TGTGCCAGCAGCTTTACTTGGTTGAACACTGAAGCTTTCTTT